This T cell receptor (beta chain) was identified during a study of T-cell reconstitution after alpha-beta-depleted transplantation in children (dated by TCRdb to the mid-2010s). Study-level background: The study quantitatively tracked T-cell immune reconstitution after TCRalphabeta/CD19-depleted allogeneic hematopoietic cell transplantation in children using TCR repertoire profiling.

General conclusions and limits of the study: The apparently early alphabetaT-cell count recovery about two months after transplant was reportedly dependent on only several hundred rapidly expanded clones derived from non-depleted graft cells. In some patients, the high TCRbeta diversity seen at day 60 was put down to recipient T cells and intrathymic progenitors that had survived conditioning. Hyperexpanded clone frequencies declined over subsequent months; after one year, T-cell counts and TCRbeta diversity were mostly attributed to newly produced T cells.

The treatment or condition label for this specimen denotes: allogeneic hematopoietic cell transplantation with graft depleted of TCRalphabeta T cells and CD19 B cells. The transplant recipients were children given TCRalphabeta/CD19-depleted allogeneic hematopoietic cell grafts. A word on this clonotype: Its antigen target is currently unknown. Base-call qualities are not available, and no considerably larger clone is one nucleotide away.

The library was obtained by PCR. Sequencing was performed on an Illumina HiSeq 2500. TCR libraries were prepared with molecular barcoding, using unique molecular identifiers to normalize TCRbeta repertoire quantification. In-frame beta chains were kept once TCRdb had trimmed the public reads at Q25 with fastp and called clones with MiXCR. Every distinct CDR3 protein forms one entry, paired with its most common genes and DNA. Here the sample has hundreds of thousands of distinct CDR3 sequences; roughly a quarter occur a single time. Together, the top ten hold about 5% of the sample. Germline trimming amounts to 3 bases on V and 6 bases on J, with 9 as the count of junction bases outside the gene matches. The germline V gene encodes CDR1 SGHRS and CDR2 YFSETQ. The CDR3 numbers 15 residues from cysteine through phenylalanine. CDR3 DNA only is kept here, 45 bases in frame from base 1.

The V and J segments used are TRBV5-1 and TRBJ1-2; 9 central bases correspond to TRBD1. Sample: PBMCs, mostly from graft donor cells, taken 360 days after TCRalphabeta/CD19-depleted stem cell transplant. This clonotype was obtained from a female patient aged 2-15 years who had a stem cell transplant for congenital amegakaryocytic thrombocytopenia, so the T cells may come from the graft donor. The DNA reads TGCGCCAGCAGCTCGGCGGGACAGGGTTTGGATGGCTACACCTTC. Translation gives CASSSAGQGLDGYTF.